Each of the 14 T cell receptor beta chains below was sequenced from the same sample in a study of cytomegalovirus exposure and HLA in healthy donors. With 60 Vbeta and 13 Jbeta primers, the PCR was carried out. TCRdb's table, derived via immunoSEQ multiplex PCR, lists solely in-frame clones and lacks some. The table records 150,000 to 200,000 clones, around three quarters of them present only once. Sequencing was done on a sample of PBMCs. These receptors came from a man aged 35-49 years in good health and CMV-seronegative.

The chain combines TRBV18 with TRBJ1-2, with D unresolved. Trimming shortened V by 3 bases and J by 3 bases, and 14 bases separated the two germline ends. This CDR3 comprises 15 residues. The V gene's germline CDR1 is KGHSH and CDR2 LQKENI. CDR3 loop: CASSPVRDYDYGYTF. The DNA for the CDR3 is TGTGCCAGCTCACCGGTCCGAGACTACGACTATGGCTACACCTTC.

V usage is TRBV11-2 and J usage is TRBJ1-1; 10 nucleotides agree with TRBD1. The CDR3 consists of 16 residues. CDR1 SGHAT and CDR2 FQNNGV come from the germline V gene. Germline trimming cut 4 bases from V and 5 bases from J; bases unmatched to any gene: 10. The CDR3 sequence is CASSSPGQGIRTEAFF. CDR3 sequence (DNA): TGTGCCAGCAGCTCGCCGGGACAGGGGATCCGAACTGAAGCTTTCTTT.

This chain connects TRBV6-1 to TRBJ1-4; D ambiguous. Germline lookup yields CDR1 MNHNS and CDR2 SASEGT. Deletions cut 4 bases from V and 0 bases from J, with 12 bases between. This CDR3 has 16 residues. CDR3 in amino acids: CASSAGGPPTNEKLFF. The CDR3 DNA follows: TGTGCCAGCAGTGCGGGAGGCCCCCCAACTAATGAAAAACTGTTTTTT.

This chain uses TRBV9 with TRBJ2-3; D perhaps matches TRBD2 (6 bases). CDR3 length: 17 amino acids. Germline loops: CDR1 SGDLS, CDR2 YYNGEE. The germline V and J ends were trimmed by 0 bases and 1 base, with 15 bases remaining between them. CDR3: CASSVEIGRERTDTQYF. For the CDR3, the DNA is TGTGCCAGCAGCGTAGAAATAGGGCGGGAACGCACAGATACGCAGTATTTT.

The CDR3 DNA reads TGTGCCAGCAGCCTACAGGTGGATCAGCCCCAGCATTTT. This encodes CASSLQVDQPQHF. The chain links TRBV6-5 to TRBJ1-5; perhaps TRBD1 as D (5 bases). Germline lookup yields CDR1 MNHEY and CDR2 SVGAGI. V was cut by 6 bases and J by 5 bases, with 11 bases left in between. The CDR3 totals 13 residues.

The chain has TRBV27 and TRBJ1-1, with D possibly matching TRBD1 (5 bases). Trimming shortened V by 8 bases and J by 0 bases, and 10 bases separated the two germline ends. In germline, CDR1 is MNHEY, CDR2 SMNVEV (reference sequence). CDR3 length: 13 amino acids. CDR3 nucleotides: TGTGCCAGCGGCGGGACGGTGAACACTGAAGCTTTCTTT. As protein: CASGGTVNTEAFF.

This chain connects TRBV2 to TRBJ2-3, with 10 bases lining up with TRBD2. This CDR3 is 15 amino acids long. From germline, CDR1 is SNHLY and CDR2 FYNNEI. V shed 6 bases and J 4 bases; nucleotides not matched to a gene: 7. CDR3 coding DNA: TGTGCCAGCAGCCCAGCGGGAGGGGGCGCAGATACGCAGTATTTT. It encodes CASSPAGGGADTQYF.

The chain is built from TRBV2 and TRBJ1-5, with D maybe TRBD1 (5 bases). The CDR3 contains 13 residues. In germline, CDR1 is SNHLY, CDR2 FYNNEI. Trimming cost V 8 bases and J 4 bases, with 12 bases left between them. The CDR3 region is CASSPAGNQPQHF. The CDR3 nucleotides read TGTGCCAGCTCCCCCGCAGGGAATCAGCCCCAGCATTTT.

Comment on this clone: At one of its ends the junction is not consistent with the germline gene, which may arise from a read error. Here the CDR3 reads CSSSLIGGVPYYGYTF. The CDR3 DNA follows: TGTTCCAGCAGCCTCATCGGGGGGGTACCTTACTATGGCTACACCTTC. The gene calls are TRBV7-9 and TRBJ1-2; tentative D call: TRBD1 (5 bases). Germline CDR1 SEHNR, CDR2 FQNEAQ (reference sequence). This CDR3 spans 16 amino acids.

This chain connects TRBV6-6 to TRBJ2-2; D possibly corresponds to TRBD2 (7 bases). V was cut by 7 bases and J by 5 bases, with 14 bases left in between. Germline-derived CDR1 and CDR2 are MNHNY and SVGAGI (reference sequence). The CDR3 has 14 amino acids. The CDR3: CASNPGGETGELFF. Written as DNA, the CDR3 is TGTGCCAGCAACCCGGGGGGCGAGACCGGGGAGCTGTTTTTT.

The chain has TRBV5-4 and TRBJ2-3, with 11 positions matching TRBD2. This CDR3 is built from 17 residues. Trimming took 4 bases from V and 5 from J; bases not matched to a gene: 12. Germline V lookup: CDR1 SGHNT, CDR2 YYREEE (reference sequence). This CDR3 is CASSRDLAGGIRDTQYF. The CDR3 nucleotides read TGTGCCAGCAGCCGCGATCTAGCGGGAGGAATAAGAGATACGCAGTATTTT.

CDR3 protein: CASSPAGGETQYF. The CDR3 DNA is TGTGCCAGCAGCCCGGCAGGGGGTGAGACCCAGTACTTC. This chain uses TRBV5-5 with TRBJ2-5, with TRBD1 identical over 7 bases. Per germline, CDR1 SGHKS and CDR2 YYEKEE (reference sequence). V shed 4 bases and J 5 bases; nucleotides not matched to a gene: 5. The CDR3 runs to 13 residues.

This clone was found a few times. The chain joins TRBV7-2 to TRBJ2-5; possible D gene TRBD2, 5 bases. The J call may be incorrect, as the DNA end agrees better with TRBJ2-7. Germline V gives CDR1 SGHTA, CDR2 FQGNSA. CDR3 length: 14 residues. CDR3: CASSLTGIPYEQYF. The CDR3 bases are TGTGCCAGCAGCTTGACGGGAATCCCCTACGAGCAGTACTTC.

The chain recombines TRBV7-9 with TRBJ2-7, with TRBD1 identical over 7 bases. In germline, CDR1 is SEHNR, CDR2 FQNEAQ (reference sequence). V lost 5 bases and J lost 5; bases outside the gene matches: 9. The CDR3 is made up of 14 amino acids. CDR3 region: CASSDRDGRDEQYF. As DNA, the CDR3 is TGTGCCAGCAGCGACAGGGATGGTAGAGACGAGCAGTACTTC.